This T cell receptor (beta chain) was sequenced for a study of shared clonotypes between healthy human individuals. Across the study: Donor composition was a couple of women and a few men, aged 18 to 49.

As for this clone: Its antigen is not identified.

Points from the study as a whole: Large sequencing depth failed to make sorted-subset sequencing complete, rarefaction showed. Clonotypes that were shared across a handful of donors made up around 5% of naive CD4 clonotypes.

Clones were read by immunoSEQ multiplex PCR, and TCRdb kept only the in-frame ones, dropping some. Of around 2.5 million clones listed, more than 85% were seen once; the top ten hold 0.36%. Sequencing used naive CD4+ T cells from PBMCs. The subset is: CD45RA+ positively selected. This receptor was identified in a man between 18 and 29 years old in good health. Some clones in this sample may be carry-over from other donors' samples.

The chain's CDR3 is CASSLNVGAYTGELFF. The CDR3 bases are TGTGCCAGCAGTTTAAACGTCGGGGCTTACACCGGGGAGCTGTTTTTT. This chain uses TRBV27 with TRBJ2-2; D possibly uses TRBD1 or TRBD2 (5 bases each). The CDR3 loop spans 16 amino acids. V was clipped by 2 bases and J by 3 bases, with 13 bases between them. The germline V gene encodes CDR1 MNHEY and CDR2 SMNVEV (reference sequence).